Here is one TCR beta chain with its context. Its antigen is unidentified. The method was immunoSEQ multiplex PCR; TCRdb's version includes in-frame clones alone and lacks a portion of them. The data contain some 80,000 clones, roughly 84% of them seen just once; the ten biggest clones take up under 8%. The entry originates in a study of OX40 agonist ivuxolimab in advanced cancers. Notes on the study in general: Expanded peripheral T cell antigen specificity was not determined.

The CDR3 has 15 residues. From germline, CDR1 is SGHVS and CDR2 FQNEAQ. V dropped 5 bases and J dropped 0 bases, with 10 bases sitting between them. Sequenced material: CD4+ or CD8+ T cells sorted from blood, taken in a trial of the OX40 agonist ivuxolimab. V gene TRBV7-8 combines with J gene TRBJ1-4, with a tentative D call TRBD1 (6 bases). This TCR was recovered from an adult with an advanced solid tumor such as melanoma, head and neck, liver or kidney cancer. The DNA for the CDR3 is TGTGCCAGCAGCGAAGACAGGACAACTAATGAAAAACTGTTTTTT. It is translated as CASSEDRTTNEKLFF.